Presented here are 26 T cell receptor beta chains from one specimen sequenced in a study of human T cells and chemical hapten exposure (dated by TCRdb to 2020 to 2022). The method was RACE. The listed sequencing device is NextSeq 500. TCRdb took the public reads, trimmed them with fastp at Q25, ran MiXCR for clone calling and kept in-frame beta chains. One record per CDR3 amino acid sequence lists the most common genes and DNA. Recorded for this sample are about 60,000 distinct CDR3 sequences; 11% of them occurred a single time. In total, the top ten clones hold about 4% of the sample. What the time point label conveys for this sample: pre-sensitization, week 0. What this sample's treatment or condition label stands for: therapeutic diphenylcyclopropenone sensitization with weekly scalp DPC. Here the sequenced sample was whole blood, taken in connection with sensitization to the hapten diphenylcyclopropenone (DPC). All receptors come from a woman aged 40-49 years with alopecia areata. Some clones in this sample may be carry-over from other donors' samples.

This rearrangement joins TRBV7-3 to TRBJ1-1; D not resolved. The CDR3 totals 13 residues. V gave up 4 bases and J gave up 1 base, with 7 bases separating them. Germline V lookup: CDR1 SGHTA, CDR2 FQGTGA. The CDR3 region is CASSSDPNTEAFF. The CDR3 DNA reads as TGTGCCAGCAGCTCGGACCCGAACACTGAAGCTTTCTTT.

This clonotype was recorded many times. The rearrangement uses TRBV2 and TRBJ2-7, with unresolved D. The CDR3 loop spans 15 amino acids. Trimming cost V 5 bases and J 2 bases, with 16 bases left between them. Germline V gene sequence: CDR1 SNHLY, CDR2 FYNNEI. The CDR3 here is CASSLPKGSTYEQYF. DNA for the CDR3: TGTGCCAGCAGTCTGCCTAAAGGCAGTACCTACGAGCAGTACTTC.

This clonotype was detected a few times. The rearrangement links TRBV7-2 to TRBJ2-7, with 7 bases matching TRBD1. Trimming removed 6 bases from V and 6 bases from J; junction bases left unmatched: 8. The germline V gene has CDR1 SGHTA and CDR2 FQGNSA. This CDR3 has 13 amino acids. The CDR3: CASRPTGLGEQYF. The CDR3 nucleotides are TGTGCCAGCAGGCCGACAGGGCTCGGCGAGCAGTACTTC.

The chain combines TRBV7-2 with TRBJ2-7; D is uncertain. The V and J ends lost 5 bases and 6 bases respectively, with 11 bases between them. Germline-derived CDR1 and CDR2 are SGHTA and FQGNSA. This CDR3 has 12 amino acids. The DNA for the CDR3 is TGTGCCAGCAGCCCTTCAGTGCGCGAGCAGTACTTC. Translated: CASSPSVREQYF.

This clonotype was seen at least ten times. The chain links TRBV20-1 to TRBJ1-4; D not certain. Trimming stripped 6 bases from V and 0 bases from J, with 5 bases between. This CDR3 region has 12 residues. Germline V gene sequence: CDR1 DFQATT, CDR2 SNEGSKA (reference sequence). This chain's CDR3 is CSAGATNEKLFF. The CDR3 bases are TGCAGTGCGGGTGCAACTAATGAAAAACTGTTTTTT.

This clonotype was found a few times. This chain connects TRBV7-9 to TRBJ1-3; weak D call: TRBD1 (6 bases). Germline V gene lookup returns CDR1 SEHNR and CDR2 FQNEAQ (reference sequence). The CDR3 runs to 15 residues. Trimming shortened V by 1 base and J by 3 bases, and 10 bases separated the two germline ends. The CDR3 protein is CASSLGGASGNTIYF. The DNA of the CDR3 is TGTGCCAGCAGCTTAGGGGGGGCGAGTGGAAACACCATATATTTT.

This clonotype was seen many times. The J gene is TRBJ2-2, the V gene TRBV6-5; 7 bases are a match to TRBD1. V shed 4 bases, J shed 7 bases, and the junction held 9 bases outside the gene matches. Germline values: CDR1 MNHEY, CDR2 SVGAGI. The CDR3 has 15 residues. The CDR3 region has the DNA TGTGCCAGCAGTTTACAGGGGCCGCACGTCGGGGAGCTGTTTTTT. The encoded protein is CASSLQGPHVGELFF.

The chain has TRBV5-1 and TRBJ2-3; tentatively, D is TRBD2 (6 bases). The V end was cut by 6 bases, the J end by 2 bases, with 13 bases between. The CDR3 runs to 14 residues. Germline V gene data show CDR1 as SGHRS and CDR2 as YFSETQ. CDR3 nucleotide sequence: TGCGCCAGCATGGCTAGCGATTACACAGATACGCAGTATTTT. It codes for CASMASDYTDTQYF.

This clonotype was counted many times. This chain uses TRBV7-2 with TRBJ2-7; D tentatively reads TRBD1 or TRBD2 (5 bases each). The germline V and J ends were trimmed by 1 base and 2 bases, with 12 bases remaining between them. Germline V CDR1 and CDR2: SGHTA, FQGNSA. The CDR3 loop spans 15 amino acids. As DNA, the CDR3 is TGTGCCAGCAGCTTAGAGGGGACGGGCACCTACGAGCAGTACTTC. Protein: CASSLEGTGTYEQYF. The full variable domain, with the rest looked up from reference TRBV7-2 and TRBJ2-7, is GAGVSQSPSNKVTEKGKDVELRCDPISGHTALYWYRQSLGQGLEFLIYFQGNSAPDKSGLPSDRFSAERTGGSVSTLTIQRTQQEDSAVYLCASSLEGTGTYEQYFGPGTRLTVT.

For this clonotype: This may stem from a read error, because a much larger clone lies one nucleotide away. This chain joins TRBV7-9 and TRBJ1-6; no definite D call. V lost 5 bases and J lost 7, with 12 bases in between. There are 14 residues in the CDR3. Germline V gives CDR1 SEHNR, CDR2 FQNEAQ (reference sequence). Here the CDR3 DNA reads TGTGCCAGCAGCCGCGATGGGCAGAATTCACCCCTCCACTTT. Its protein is CASSRDGQNSPLHF.

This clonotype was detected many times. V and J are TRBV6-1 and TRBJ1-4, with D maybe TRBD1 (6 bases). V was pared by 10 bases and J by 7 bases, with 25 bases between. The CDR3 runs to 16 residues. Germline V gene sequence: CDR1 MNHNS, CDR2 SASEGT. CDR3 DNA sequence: TGTGCCATAAGGACCGGGACACTCGGATCCGCTGAAAAACTGTTTTTT. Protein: CAIRTGTLGSAEKLFF.

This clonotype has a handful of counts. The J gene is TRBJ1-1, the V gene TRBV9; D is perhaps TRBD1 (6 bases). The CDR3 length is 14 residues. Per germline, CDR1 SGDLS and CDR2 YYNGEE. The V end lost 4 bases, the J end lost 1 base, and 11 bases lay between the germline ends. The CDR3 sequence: CASSSRTANTEAFF. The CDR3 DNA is TGTGCCAGCAGCTCTCGGACAGCGAACACTGAAGCTTTCTTT.

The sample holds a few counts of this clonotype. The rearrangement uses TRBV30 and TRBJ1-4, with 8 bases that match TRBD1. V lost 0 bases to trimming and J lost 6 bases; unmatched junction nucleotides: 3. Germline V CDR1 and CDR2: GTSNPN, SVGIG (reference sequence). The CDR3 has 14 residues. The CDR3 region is CAWSVQGGDEKLFF. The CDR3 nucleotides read TGTGCCTGGAGTGTACAGGGGGGCGATGAAAAACTGTTTTTT.

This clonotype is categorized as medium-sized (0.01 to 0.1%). The CDR3 DNA sequence: TGTGCCAGTAGTATAGGTTGGGGGAGCTCCTACAATGAGCAGTTCTTC. As protein: CASSIGWGSSYNEQFF. The chain combines TRBV19 with TRBJ2-1; perhaps D is TRBD1 or TRBD2 (5 bases each). Trimming stripped 1 base from V and 0 bases from J, with 10 bases between. The CDR3 is 16 amino acids. The germline V gene encodes CDR1 LNHDA and CDR2 SQIVND (reference sequence).

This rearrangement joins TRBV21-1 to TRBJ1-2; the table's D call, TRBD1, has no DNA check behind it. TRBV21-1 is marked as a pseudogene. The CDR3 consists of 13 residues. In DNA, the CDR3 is TGTGCCAGCACCGTCGGGGGGCATCATGGCTACACCTTC. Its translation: CASTVGGHHGYTF.

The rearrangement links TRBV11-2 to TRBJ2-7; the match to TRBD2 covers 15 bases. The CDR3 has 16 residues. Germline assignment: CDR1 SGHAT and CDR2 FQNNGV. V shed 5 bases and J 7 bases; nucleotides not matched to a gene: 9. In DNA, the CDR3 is TGTGCCAGCAGCCCCGAGGGACTAGCGGGAGGAAGGGAGCAGTACTTC. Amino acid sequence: CASSPEGLAGGREQYF. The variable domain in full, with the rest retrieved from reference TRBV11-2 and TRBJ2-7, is EAGVAQSPRYKIIEKRQSVAFWCNPISGHATLYWYQQILGQGPKLLIQFQNNGVVDDSQLPKDRFSAERLKGVDSTLKIQPAKLEDSAVYLCASSPEGLAGGREQYFGPGTRLTVT.

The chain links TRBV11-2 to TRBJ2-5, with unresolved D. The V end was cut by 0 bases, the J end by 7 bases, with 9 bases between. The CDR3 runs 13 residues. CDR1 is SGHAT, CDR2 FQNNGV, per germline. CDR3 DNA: TGTGCCAGCAGCTTAGACGGCACCGGGACCCAGTACTTC. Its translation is CASSLDGTGTQYF.

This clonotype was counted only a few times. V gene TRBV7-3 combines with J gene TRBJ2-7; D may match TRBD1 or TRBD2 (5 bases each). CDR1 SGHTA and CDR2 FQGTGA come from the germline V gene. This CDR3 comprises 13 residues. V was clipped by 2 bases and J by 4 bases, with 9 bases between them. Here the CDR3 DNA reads TGTGCCAGCAGCTTAGGGACCAATTACGAGCAGTACTTC. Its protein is CASSLGTNYEQYF. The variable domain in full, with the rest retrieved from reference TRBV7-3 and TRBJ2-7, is GAGVSQTPSNKVTEKGKYVELRCDPISGHTALYWYRQSLGQGPEFLIYFQGTGAADDSGLPNDRFFAVRPEGSVSTLKIQRTERGDSAVYLCASSLGTNYEQYFGPGTRLTVT.

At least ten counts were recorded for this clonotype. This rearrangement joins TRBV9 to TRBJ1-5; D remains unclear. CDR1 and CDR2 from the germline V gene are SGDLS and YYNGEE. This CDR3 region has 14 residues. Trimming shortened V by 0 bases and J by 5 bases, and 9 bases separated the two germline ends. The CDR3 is CASSVGMGDQPQHF. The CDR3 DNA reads TGTGCCAGCAGCGTAGGTATGGGCGATCAGCCCCAGCATTTT.

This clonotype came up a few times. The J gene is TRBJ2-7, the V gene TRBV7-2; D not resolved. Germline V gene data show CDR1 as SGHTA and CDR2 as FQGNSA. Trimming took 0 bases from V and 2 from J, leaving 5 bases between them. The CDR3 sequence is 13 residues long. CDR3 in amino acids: CASSLAHPYEQYF. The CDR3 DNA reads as TGTGCCAGCAGCTTAGCGCACCCCTACGAGCAGTACTTC.

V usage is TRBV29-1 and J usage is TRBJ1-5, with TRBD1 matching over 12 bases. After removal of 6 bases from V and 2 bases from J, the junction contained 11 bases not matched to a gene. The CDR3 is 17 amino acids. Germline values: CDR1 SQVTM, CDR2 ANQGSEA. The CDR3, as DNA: TGCAGCGTGGCCGGGACAGGGGGCTTTAGGTGCAATCAGCCCCAGCATTTT. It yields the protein CSVAGTGGFRCNQPQHF.

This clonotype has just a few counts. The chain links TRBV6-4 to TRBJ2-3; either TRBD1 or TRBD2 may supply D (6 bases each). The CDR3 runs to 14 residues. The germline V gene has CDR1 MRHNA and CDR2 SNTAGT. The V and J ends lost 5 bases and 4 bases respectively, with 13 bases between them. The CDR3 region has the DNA TGTGCCAGCAGTACCGATGGGGGGCCAGATACGCAGTATTTT. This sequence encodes CASSTDGGPDTQYF.

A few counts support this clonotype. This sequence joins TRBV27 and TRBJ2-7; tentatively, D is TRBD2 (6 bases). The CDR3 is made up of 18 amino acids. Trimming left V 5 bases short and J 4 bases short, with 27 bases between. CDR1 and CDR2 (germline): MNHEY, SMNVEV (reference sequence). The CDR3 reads CASSTTGLAPFSGYEQYF. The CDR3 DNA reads TGTGCCAGCAGTACAACGGGACTCGCTCCTTTTTCCGGGTACGAGCAGTACTTC.

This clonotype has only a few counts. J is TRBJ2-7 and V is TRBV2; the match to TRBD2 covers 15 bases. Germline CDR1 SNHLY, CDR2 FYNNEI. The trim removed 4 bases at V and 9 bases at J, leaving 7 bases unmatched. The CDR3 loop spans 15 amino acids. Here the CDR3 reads CASSARTSGRAGQYF. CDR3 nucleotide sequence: TGTGCCAGCAGTGCGCGGACTAGCGGGAGGGCCGGGCAGTACTTC. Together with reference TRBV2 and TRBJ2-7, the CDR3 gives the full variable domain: EPEVTQTPSHQVTQMGQEVILRCVPISNHLYFYWYRQILGQKVEFLVSFYNNEISEKSEIFDDQFSVERPDGSNFTLKIRSTKLEDSAMYFCASSARTSGRAGQYFGPGTRLTVT.

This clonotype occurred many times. The CDR3 region has the DNA TGTGCCAGCAGTCCCGTGGGGGGCTCAGCAGATACGCAGTATTTT. Translated: CASSPVGGSADTQYF. The V call is TRBV28, the J call TRBJ2-3; D could derive from TRBD1 or TRBD2 (6 bases each). This CDR3 has 15 amino acids. V was pared by 5 bases and J by 4 bases, with 16 bases between. Germline-derived CDR1 and CDR2 are MDHEN and SYDVKM. Combining the CDR3 with reference TRBV28 and TRBJ2-3 gives the whole variable domain DVKVTQSSRYLVKRTGEKVFLECVQDMDHENMFWYRQDPGLGLRLIYFSYDVKMKEKGDIPEGYSVSREKKERFSLILESASTNQTSMYLCASSPVGGSADTQYFGPGTRLTVL.

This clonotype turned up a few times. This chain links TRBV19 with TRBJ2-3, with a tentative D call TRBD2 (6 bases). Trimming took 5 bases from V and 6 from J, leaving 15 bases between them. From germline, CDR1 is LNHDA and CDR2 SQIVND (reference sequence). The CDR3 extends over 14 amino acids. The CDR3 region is CASSPRLVADTQYF. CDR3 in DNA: TGTGCCAGTAGTCCCCGACTAGTGGCGGATACGCAGTATTTT.